Below, 18 T cell receptor beta chains from the same sample are listed, as sequenced in a study of T cell responses to AZD1222 COVID-19 vaccine (dated by TCRdb to the early 2020s). The time point label corresponds to: about 28 days (+/-7) after the second vaccine dose. The library was obtained by the immunoSEQ multiplex PCR assay. The table was pulled from immuneACCESS by TCRdb, which kept in-frame rearrangements only. Such tables lose some clones; where checked, under half of the loss comes from unresolved V genes, and the rest has no known cause. The sample contains about 140,000 clones, about 91% of them found a single time. Of the sample, roughly 3.5% is held by the ten largest clones. The sample was peripheral blood, taken 28 days after the second AZD1222 dose. Receptor source: an adult who received the AZD1222 COVID-19 vaccine.

This clone was detected a few times. The rearrangement uses TRBV5-4 and TRBJ1-3, with no clear D. This CDR3 region has 15 residues. Germline values: CDR1 SGHNT, CDR2 YYREEE (reference sequence). The ends were cut back, 1 base at V and 4 bases at J, with 12 bases in the middle. The CDR3: CASSLNAVRGNTIYF. CDR3 DNA: TGTGCCAGCAGCTTGAATGCCGTCAGAGGAAACACCATATATTTT.

The genes are TRBV3-1 (or the pseudogene TRBV3-2) and TRBJ1-6, with D possibly TRBD1 on 5 matching bases. The CDR3 has 14 amino acids. Germline V gene lookup returns CDR1 LGHDT and CDR2 YNNKEL (reference sequence). V was shortened by 8 bases and J by 5 bases, with 13 bases between the two germline ends. CDR3 nucleotides: TGTGCCAGCTCCCAGGGCCGAAATAATTCACCCCTCCACTTT. Its protein product is CASSQGRNNSPLHF.

The chain combines TRBV27 with TRBJ2-5, with 9 positions matching TRBD1. The CDR3 spans 14 residues. Germline lookup yields CDR1 MNHEY and CDR2 SMNVEV (reference sequence). V was clipped by 5 bases and J by 3 bases; unmatched bases: 4. CDR3 bases: TGTGCCAGCAGTGAAAGGACAGGGGAAGAGACCCAGTACTTC. Its protein product is CASSERTGEETQYF.

The rearrangement uses TRBV5-4 and TRBJ2-7; 13 nucleotides line up with TRBD2. Germline V CDR1 and CDR2: SGHNT, YYREEE (reference sequence). Trimming removed 2 bases from V and 8 bases from J; junction bases left unmatched: 7. The length of the CDR3 is 15 residues. CDR3 region: CASSLWTSGRLKQYF. The CDR3 coding sequence is TGTGCCAGCAGCTTATGGACTAGCGGGAGACTGAAGCAGTACTTC.

The chain couples TRBV3-1 (or the pseudogene TRBV3-2) to TRBJ1-3; TRBD1 matches 7 bases. V shed 5 bases and J 0 bases; nucleotides not matched to a gene: 4. The CDR3 has 15 amino acids. The germline V gene encodes CDR1 LGHDT and CDR2 YNNKEL (reference sequence). The CDR3 coding sequence is TGTGCCAGCAGCTCGGACAGGAGCTCTGGAAACACCATATATTTT. Translation gives CASSSDRSSGNTIYF.

This sequence joins TRBV7-2 and TRBJ1-1; TRBD1 might be the D (5 bases). Germline V CDR1 and CDR2: SGHTA, FQGNSA. The CDR3 runs to 14 residues. V was clipped by 4 bases and J by 11 bases, with 20 bases between them. The CDR3 is CASSYRWNGAGAFF. As DNA, the CDR3 is TGTGCCAGCAGCTACCGCTGGAATGGGGCAGGGGCTTTCTTT.

The chain is built from TRBV28 and TRBJ2-4, with 13 positions matching TRBD2. Germline assignment: CDR1 MDHEN and CDR2 SYDVKM. The CDR3 runs to 18 residues. The V gene end was trimmed by 3 bases and the J gene end by 1 base; junction bases not matched to a gene: 6. CDR3 protein: CASSLWTSGSRAKNIQYF. The CDR3 DNA follows: TGTGCCAGCAGTTTGTGGACTAGCGGGAGTCGGGCCAAAAACATTCAGTACTTC.

V usage is TRBV28 and J usage is TRBJ2-1, with 7 bases matching TRBD2. V lost 7 bases and J lost 8; bases outside the gene matches: 14. The CDR3 runs 15 residues. The V gene's germline CDR1 is MDHEN and CDR2 SYDVKM. This CDR3 reads CASIQVGEGTDEQFF. CDR3 DNA: TGTGCCAGCATTCAAGTAGGGGAGGGTACAGATGAGCAGTTCTTC.

The chain couples TRBV24-1 to TRBJ2-5, with 8 bases identical to TRBD1. V shed 4 bases and J 5 bases; nucleotides not matched to a gene: 11. CDR1 and CDR2 (germline): KGHDR, SFDVKD. The CDR3 consists of 16 residues. CDR3 bases: TGTGCCACCAGTGACCCGCGGACAGGGACGACGGAGACCCAGTACTTC. This gives the protein CATSDPRTGTTETQYF.

J is TRBJ2-5 and V is TRBV24-1; 16 positions match TRBD2. V gave up 12 bases and J gave up 1 base; unmatched junction bases: 7. The CDR3 runs to 16 residues. In germline, CDR1 is KGHDR, CDR2 SFDVKD. The CDR3 nucleotides read TGTGCCGTAGGGACTAGCGGGAGGGGGGGCCAAGAGACCCAGTACTTC. It encodes CAVGTSGRGGQETQYF.

This clone came up once. The rearrangement links TRBV11-2 to TRBJ2-7, with 9 bases that match TRBD2. The CDR3 covers 15 residues. The ends lost 3 bases at V and 1 base at J; junction bases unmatched: 4. From germline, CDR1 is SGHAT and CDR2 FQNNGV. The chain's CDR3 is CASSFFAGGSYEQYF. The DNA of the CDR3 is TGTGCCAGCAGCTTTTTTGCGGGAGGGTCCTACGAGCAGTACTTC.

The chain recombines TRBV11-3 with TRBJ2-1, with D perhaps TRBD2 (6 bases). Germline assignment: CDR1 SGHNT and CDR2 YENEEA. Trimming took 5 bases from V and 8 from J, leaving 25 bases between them. The CDR3 totals 17 residues. The CDR3: CASSQEGRSTARDEQFF. DNA for the CDR3: TGTGCCAGCAGCCAGGAGGGTCGATCGACGGCTCGCGATGAGCAGTTCTTC. Looking up the rest from reference TRBV11-3 and TRBJ2-1 gives the full variable domain: EAGVVQSPRYKIIEKKQPVAFWCNPISGHNTLYWYLQNLGQGPELLIRYENEEAVDDSQLPKDRFSAERLKGVDSTLKIQPAELGDSAVYLCASSQEGRSTARDEQFFGPGTRLTVL.

The chain links TRBV7-5 to TRBJ2-1; TRBD1, the table's D call, was not compared with the DNA. TRBV7-5 is designated a pseudogene. This CDR3 region has 13 residues. The CDR3 loop is CARSRQGVNEQFF. CDR3 nucleotide sequence: TGTGCCAGAAGCCGACAGGGGGTGAATGAGCAGTTCTTC.

The V gene is TRBV7-2, the J gene TRBJ1-1, with 7 bases aligning to TRBD1. Per germline, CDR1 SGHTA and CDR2 FQGNSA. V was clipped by 1 base and J by 2 bases; unmatched bases: 4. The CDR3 has 15 residues. CDR3 bases: TGTGCCAGCAGCTTAGGAGGGGGCCCAAACACTGAAGCTTTCTTT. Encoded protein: CASSLGGGPNTEAFF.

J is TRBJ2-1 and V is TRBV7-2; TRBD2 agrees at 9 bases. The CDR3 sequence is 16 residues long. V shed 1 base and J 3 bases; nucleotides not matched to a gene: 4. CDR1 SGHTA and CDR2 FQGNSA come from the germline V gene. CDR3 amino acids: CASSLGVAGVYNEQFF. The CDR3 DNA is TGTGCCAGCAGCTTAGGCGTAGCGGGAGTCTACAATGAGCAGTTCTTC.

This chain joins TRBV7-2 and TRBJ2-5; 9 bases map to TRBD1. The CDR3 contains 16 residues. Germline-derived CDR1 and CDR2 are SGHTA and FQGNSA. Germline trimming cut 5 bases from V and 5 bases from J; bases unmatched to any gene: 12. The CDR3, as DNA: TGTGCCAGCAGCCCAACCTTAGACAGGGGGTGGGAGACCCAGTACTTC. Its translation is CASSPTLDRGWETQYF.

This chain uses TRBV7-6 with TRBJ1-1; weak D call: TRBD1 (6 bases). Trimming shortened V by 5 bases and J by 0 bases, and 13 bases separated the two germline ends. The CDR3 runs to 15 residues. The germline V gene has CDR1 SGHVS and CDR2 FNYEAQ. The CDR3 loop is CASSPRGGLNTEAFF. The CDR3 nucleotides read TGTGCCAGCAGCCCTAGGGGGGGTTTGAACACTGAAGCTTTCTTT.

The chain has TRBV18 and TRBJ2-1, with 10 bases that match TRBD2. The germline V gene encodes CDR1 KGHSH and CDR2 LQKENI. The junction had 13 bases not matched to a gene; V was cut back by 6 bases and J by 8 bases. The CDR3 spans 16 residues. The CDR3 spells CASSRTSGPRSDEQFF. In DNA form, the CDR3 reads TGTGCCAGCTCTCGGACTAGCGGACCCCGGAGCGATGAGCAGTTCTTC.